These T cell receptor beta chains were read from a single sample in a study of T-cell memory formation after mild COVID-19. TCRdb used MiXCR to reprocess the 5' RACE reads, holding one entry per CDR3 protein. This repertoire shows 350,000 or so distinct CDR3 sequences, 20% to 25% found once; its top ten account for approximately 22%. What was sequenced was PBMCs or a T cell subset sorted from them (not recorded which). The receptors originated from a man between 18 and 29 years old who had mild COVID-19 (a few samples of this study predate the infection). Cell type and time point are not known. CDR3s include the opening cysteine and the closing phenylalanine or tryptophan. A D gene is named only where the DNA matches it firmly. Clone size is given for some rows only: seen once, a few or many times, or a class if the clone is expanded.

v_call,clone_size,j_call,d_call,cdr3_aa,cdr3_nt
TRBV25-1,NA,TRBJ1-2,TRBD1,CASSGTGRYGYTF,TGTGCCAGCAGTGGGACAGGTCGCTATGGCTACACCTTC
TRBV6-2/TRBV6-3,NA,TRBJ1-2,NA,CVSSSNGDYGYTF,TGTGTCAGCAGTTCAAACGGTGACTATGGCTACACCTTC
TRBV2,NA,TRBJ2-3,NA,CAGQGRRTDTQYF,TGTGCCGGGCAAGGCCGTAGGACAGATACGCAGTATTTT
TRBV6-2/TRBV6-3,NA,TRBJ2-3,TRBD2,CASNRLAGANTDTQYF,TGTGCCAGCAACCGACTAGCGGGGGCAAACACAGATACGCAGTATTTT
TRBV3-1,few,TRBJ1-1,NA,CASSREWGDTEAFF,TGTGCCAGCAGCCGTGAATGGGGCGACACTGAAGCTTTCTTT
TRBV6-2/TRBV6-3,NA,TRBJ2-2,TRBD1,CASSRRKDRAYTGELFF,TGTGCCAGCAGTCGACGAAAAGACAGGGCGTACACCGGGGAGCTGTTTTTT
TRBV6-6,NA,TRBJ2-2,NA,CASGQWLAGNTGELFF,TGTGCCAGCGGCCAATGGCTAGCTGGTAACACCGGGGAGCTGTTTTTT
TRBV7-2,NA,TRBJ2-1,NA,CASSLFSSRDEQFF,TGTGCCAGCAGCTTATTCTCTAGCCGCGATGAGCAGTTCTTC
TRBV5-6,NA,TRBJ2-7,TRBD2,CASSLYLAGPLYEQYF,TGTGCCAGCAGCTTGTATCTAGCGGGCCCCCTCTACGAGCAGTACTTC
TRBV27,NA,TRBJ1-5,TRBD1,CASSPRQGGSPQHF,TGTGCCAGCAGTCCAAGACAGGGGGGGTCACCCCAGCATTTT